Following are 29 T cell receptor beta chains from one sample sequenced in a study of blood T cell repertoires in COVID-19. Assay: immunoSEQ multiplex PCR; the TCRdb copy retains only in-frame clones and omits some. Altogether 310,000 or so clones are present, over 75% being singletons, with the ten largest covering around 9.5%. The specimen was PBMCs or T cells enriched from blood (not recorded which). These receptors came from a woman aged 40 to 50 who had recovered from COVID-19.

V gene TRBV7-3 combines with J gene TRBJ2-1; 8 nucleotides agree with TRBD2. This CDR3 has 17 residues. V was clipped by 6 bases and J by 2 bases; unmatched bases: 12. Germline V lookup: CDR1 SGHTA, CDR2 FQGTGA. CDR3 loop: CASSREGYVGTYNEQFF. In DNA, the CDR3 is TGTGCCAGCAGTCGGGAGGGCTATGTAGGGACCTACAATGAGCAGTTCTTC.

The V call is TRBV29-1, the J call TRBJ2-7; the match to TRBD2 covers 12 bases. J gave up 9 bases and V 1 base, and 13 bases lay outside the gene matches. This CDR3 has 16 amino acids. Germline assignment: CDR1 SQVTM and CDR2 ANQGSEA. The DNA for the CDR3 is TGCAGCGTTGAAGGGGATGCTAGCGGGAGGGCCTCTAGGCAGTACTTC. Translated: CSVEGDASGRASRQYF.

The chain recombines TRBV2 with TRBJ2-1; 7 nucleotides match TRBD1. This CDR3 has 15 amino acids. Trimming took 3 bases from V and 2 from J; bases not matched to a gene: 4. The germline CDR1 and CDR2 sequences are SNHLY and FYNNEI. CDR3 DNA: TGTGCCAGCAGTGACCGGGACAGTGCCTACAATGAGCAGTTCTTC. Amino acids: CASSDRDSAYNEQFF.

This chain uses TRBV7-9 with TRBJ2-1, with 8 bases matching TRBD2. J was trimmed by 16 bases and V by 2 bases; bases with no gene match: 10. Germline assignment: CDR1 SEHNR and CDR2 FQNEAQ (reference sequence). This CDR3 has 13 amino acids. The CDR3 region is CASSLPPGGSAFF. CDR3 DNA sequence: TGTGCCAGCAGCTTACCCCCGGGAGGGAGCGCTTTCTTC.

The chain carries TRBV18 and TRBJ2-5; 7 bases agree with TRBD1. The trim removed 0 bases at V and 5 bases at J, leaving 6 bases unmatched. From germline, CDR1 is KGHSH and CDR2 LQKENI. CDR3 size: 15 residues. The CDR3 DNA is TGTGCCAGCTCACCACCAGAGACAGGGAGCGAGACCCAGTACTTC. It codes for CASSPPETGSETQYF.

This chain connects TRBV9 to TRBJ1-6; weak D call: TRBD1 (6 bases). The germline V gene encodes CDR1 SGDLS and CDR2 YYNGEE. The CDR3 is made up of 15 amino acids. V dropped 4 bases and J dropped 7 bases, with 15 bases sitting between them. The CDR3 DNA reads as TGTGCCAGCAGCTTATCGGGGGGCCAAAATTCACCCCTCCACTTT. This codes for CASSLSGGQNSPLHF.

This chain connects TRBV12-3 or TRBV12-4 to TRBJ2-5, with TRBD2 as a possible D gene (5 bases). V gave up 5 bases and J gave up 4 bases, with 11 bases separating them. The CDR3 sequence is 13 residues long. For the CDR3, the DNA is TGTGCCAGCAGTCCACCCCTAGCAGAGACCCAGTACTTC. Encoded protein: CASSPPLAETQYF.

This clone occurred once. The J gene is TRBJ2-7, the V gene TRBV27; TRBD2 aligns across 8 bases. This CDR3 has 14 amino acids. Trimming at V came to 5 bases and at J to 4 bases, leaving 7 bases not matched to a gene. Germline CDR1 and CDR2: MNHEY and SMNVEV (reference sequence). CDR3 amino acids: CASSKSGGWYEQYF. The DNA of the CDR3 is TGTGCCAGCAGTAAGTCGGGAGGGTGGTACGAGCAGTACTTC.

V is TRBV13 and J is TRBJ1-1; D remains ambiguous. CDR1 PRHDT and CDR2 FYEKMQ come from the germline V gene (reference sequence). The ends were cut back, 2 bases at V and 1 base at J, with 14 bases in the middle. This CDR3 contains 16 residues. The CDR3 sequence: CASSLTHRRSNTEAFF. As DNA, the CDR3 is TGTGCCAGCAGCTTAACCCATCGCAGGTCGAACACTGAAGCTTTCTTT.

The chain links TRBV27 to TRBJ2-7; weak D call: TRBD1 (6 bases). Looked up from germline, CDR1 is MNHEY and CDR2 is SMNVEV (reference sequence). V gave up 4 bases and J gave up 3 bases, with 13 bases separating them. This CDR3 has 14 residues. The CDR3 nucleotides are TGTGCCAGCAGTTCGTCCAGGGGCTACTACGAGCAGTACTTC. As protein: CASSSSRGYYEQYF.

The V gene is TRBV5-6, the J gene TRBJ1-1; 8 bases match TRBD1. There are 14 residues in the CDR3. The junction had 7 bases not matched to a gene; V was cut back by 4 bases and J by 5 bases. Germline assignment: CDR1 SGHDT and CDR2 YYEEEE. The CDR3 DNA follows: TGTGCCAGCAGCCCGGACAGGGAGGATACTGAAGCTTTCTTT. Translated: CASSPDREDTEAFF.

V and J are TRBV27 and TRBJ2-2; TRBD1 is a possible D gene (6 bases). V dropped 4 bases and J dropped 7 bases, with 13 bases sitting between them. The V gene's germline CDR1 is MNHEY and CDR2 SMNVEV (reference sequence). CDR3 length: 14 amino acids. Here the CDR3 DNA reads TGTGCCAGCAGTTACGGGACACCCGGCGGGGAGCTGTTTTTT. Amino acid sequence: CASSYGTPGGELFF.

This clone was picked up one time. The chain carries TRBV5-6 and TRBJ2-5; 10 bases match TRBD1. This CDR3 is built from 15 residues. CDR1 and CDR2 (germline): SGHDT, YYEEEE. With V trimmed by 2 bases and J by 2 bases, 3 bases remained unmatched. The CDR3, as DNA: TGTGCCAGCAGCTTCGGGACAGGGGCGCAAGAGACCCAGTACTTC. Protein sequence: CASSFGTGAQETQYF.

This chain uses TRBV11-3 with TRBJ2-4, with 8 bases identical to TRBD1. Germline lookup yields CDR1 SGHNT and CDR2 YENEEA. The V segment lost 0 bases and the J segment 9 bases; nucleotides outside the gene matches: 4. This CDR3 has 14 residues. The CDR3 protein is CASSLDGTGGIQYF. CDR3 bases: TGTGCCAGCAGCTTAGACGGGACAGGAGGCATTCAGTACTTC.

The chain is built from TRBV10-1 and TRBJ2-7; TRBD2 agrees at 8 bases. CDR1 is WNHNN, CDR2 SYGVQD, per germline (reference sequence). The CDR3 loop spans 14 amino acids. V lost 2 bases, J lost 5 bases, and 5 bases stayed unmatched. CDR3 sequence reads: CASSEKRGGNEQYF. The CDR3 nucleotides read TGCGCCAGCAGTGAGAAACGGGGGGGCAACGAGCAGTACTTC.

The chain is built from TRBV7-2 and TRBJ1-1; D ambiguous. V lost 7 bases and J 4 bases, leaving 16 bases between the germline ends. The CDR3 spans 14 residues. Germline loops: CDR1 SGHTA, CDR2 FQGNSA. The CDR3 DNA sequence: TGTGCCAGCACCCCATCGATGGGCTCCACTGAAGCTTTCTTT. Amino acids: CASTPSMGSTEAFF.

The rearrangement links TRBV28 to TRBJ2-1; D might be TRBD1 (6 bases). This CDR3 spans 15 amino acids. Germline V gene lookup returns CDR1 MDHEN and CDR2 SYDVKM. V gave up 2 bases and J gave up 0 bases, with 8 bases separating them. The CDR3 DNA is TGTGCCAGCAGTTTAAGGGACACCTCCTACAATGAGCAGTTCTTC. It yields the protein CASSLRDTSYNEQFF.

This chain links TRBV7-9 with TRBJ1-6, with 8 bases identical to TRBD1. The CDR3 is made up of 16 amino acids. The germline V gene has CDR1 SEHNR and CDR2 FQNEAQ (reference sequence). V shed 0 bases and J 7 bases; nucleotides not matched to a gene: 5. The CDR3 loop reads CASSLAGGQGNSPLHF. For the CDR3, the DNA is TGTGCCAGCAGCTTAGCGGGAGGACAGGGAAATTCACCCCTCCACTTT.

The rearrangement uses TRBV4-1 and TRBJ2-1; a possible D gene is TRBD1 (6 bases). Germline CDR1 reads MGHRA; CDR2 reads YSYEKL. Trimming cost V 3 bases and J 7 bases, with 22 bases left between them. This CDR3 comprises 17 residues. The CDR3 DNA follows: TGCGCCAGCAGCCAGGGAATGACAGGTTTTTGGGAAAATGAGCAGTTCTTC. It codes for CASSQGMTGFWENEQFF.

This chain links TRBV25-1 with TRBJ2-3; 11 nucleotides match TRBD1. CDR3 length: 17 residues. V gave up 1 base and J gave up 3 bases; unmatched junction bases: 6. From germline, CDR1 is MGHDK and CDR2 SYGVNS. CDR3 sequence (DNA): TGTGCCAGCAGTGAATGGAGGACAGGGGGCAAGACAGATACGCAGTATTTT. Its protein is CASSEWRTGGKTDTQYF.

As DNA, the CDR3 is TGTGCCAGCAGCTTAGACAGGGCTCAAGAGACCCAGTACTTC. This gives the protein CASSLDRAQETQYF. The V gene is TRBV7-2, the J gene TRBJ2-5; maybe TRBD1 (6 bases). Per germline, CDR1 SGHTA and CDR2 FQGNSA. The V end was cut by 1 base, the J end by 2 bases, with 8 bases between. The CDR3 has 14 amino acids.

This clone was counted once. This chain uses TRBV7-2 with TRBJ2-7; TRBD2 aligns across 9 bases. After removal of 5 bases from V and 5 bases from J, the junction contained 10 bases not matched to a gene. The CDR3 is made up of 15 amino acids. Per germline, CDR1 SGHTA and CDR2 FQGNSA. The CDR3 coding sequence is TGTGCCAGCAGCCCCCGCGGGAGGGGCATCGACGAGCAGTACTTC. Protein product: CASSPRGRGIDEQYF.

The CDR3 sequence: CASSVPGQASYGYTF. The CDR3 region has the DNA TGTGCCAGCAGCGTGCCGGGACAGGCCTCTTATGGCTACACCTTC. The rearrangement uses TRBV7-2 and TRBJ1-2, with 8 bases aligning to TRBD1. Trimming removed 5 bases from V and 5 bases from J; junction bases left unmatched: 10. CDR1 and CDR2 from the germline V gene are SGHTA and FQGNSA. This CDR3 spans 15 amino acids.

The chain has TRBV5-8 and TRBJ2-7, with TRBD1 matching 8 bases. CDR3 length: 15 amino acids. The J segment lost 0 bases and the V segment lost 5 bases, leaving 7 bases of the junction unmatched. Germline V gene sequence: CDR1 SGHTS, CDR2 YDEGEE. The CDR3: CASRTYRGSSYEQYF. The CDR3 DNA is TGTGCCAGCAGAACCTACAGGGGGAGCTCCTACGAGCAGTACTTC. Variable domain in full (rest from reference TRBV5-8 and TRBJ2-7): EAGVTQSPTHLIKTRGQQATLRCSPISGHTSVYWYQQALGLGLQFLLWYDEGEERNRGNFPPRFSGRQFPNYSSELNVNALELEDSALYLCASRTYRGSSYEQYFGPGTRLTVT.

The chain joins TRBV2 to TRBJ2-1; 9 nucleotides line up with TRBD2. Germline CDR1 SNHLY, CDR2 FYNNEI. This CDR3 has 14 residues. V shed 4 bases, J shed 4 bases, and the junction held 2 bases outside the gene matches. CDR3 residues: CASSVSGGYNEQFF. CDR3 DNA sequence: TGTGCCAGCAGTGTCAGCGGGGGGTACAATGAGCAGTTCTTC.

This clone has just one count. The rearrangement links TRBV5-1 to TRBJ2-5; 9 nucleotides align to TRBD1. The CDR3 has 14 residues. The V gene end was trimmed by 4 bases and the J gene end by 5 bases; junction bases not matched to a gene: 6. Germline V gene sequence: CDR1 SGHRS, CDR2 YFSETQ. The CDR3 sequence: CASSLQGARETQYF. The CDR3 DNA reads TGCGCCAGCAGCCTACAGGGGGCGCGGGAGACCCAGTACTTC.

A single count supports this clone. The gene calls are TRBV27 and TRBJ2-5; 8 positions match TRBD2. The CDR3 consists of 17 residues. CDR1 and CDR2 (germline): MNHEY, SMNVEV (reference sequence). V lost 5 bases and J lost 0; bases outside the gene matches: 11. The CDR3 DNA is TGTGCCAGCAGTCCCCATGGTAGCGGGGCGTACCAAGAGACCCAGTACTTC. Amino acids: CASSPHGSGAYQETQYF.

The V gene is TRBV3-1 (or the pseudogene TRBV3-2), the J gene TRBJ1-4; 8 bases align to TRBD1. The length of the CDR3 is 16 residues. With 0 bases clipped from V and 7 bases from J, the junction kept 7 bases outside the gene matches. The germline CDR1 and CDR2 sequences are LGHDT and YNNKEL (reference sequence). In DNA, the CDR3 is TGTGCCAGCAGCCAAGATCCCGCCAGGGGGCTTGAAAAACTGTTTTTT. Its translation is CASSQDPARGLEKLFF.

This chain joins TRBV7-6 and TRBJ2-1; D is uncertain. The CDR3 has 15 amino acids. Germline V gives CDR1 SGHVS, CDR2 FNYEAQ. Between the trimmed V and J ends, which lost 5 bases and 0 bases, there was a span of 11 bases. The CDR3 region is CASSRGSLSYNEQFF. DNA of the CDR3: TGTGCCAGCAGCCGAGGCTCCCTCTCCTACAATGAGCAGTTCTTC.